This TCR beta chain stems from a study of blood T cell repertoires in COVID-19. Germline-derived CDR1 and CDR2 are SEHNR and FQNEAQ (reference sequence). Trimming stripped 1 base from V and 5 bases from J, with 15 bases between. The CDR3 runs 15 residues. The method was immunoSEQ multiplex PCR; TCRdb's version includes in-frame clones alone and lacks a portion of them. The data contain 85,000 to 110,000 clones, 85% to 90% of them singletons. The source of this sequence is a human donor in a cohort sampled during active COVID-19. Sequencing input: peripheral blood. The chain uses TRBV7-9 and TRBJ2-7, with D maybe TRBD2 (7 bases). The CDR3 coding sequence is TGTGCCAGCAGCTTAGTCGGTGGGGAGGGGGACGAGCAGTACTTC. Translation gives CASSLVGGEGDEQYF.